Below are 6 T cell receptor beta chains sequenced from a single sample in a study of T cell clonality in common variable immunodeficiency. Study observations and caveats: In common variable immunodeficiency, TCR beta chains reportedly carried fewer deletions and N-nucleotide insertions.

Clones were sequenced by immunoSEQ multiplex PCR, and TCRdb holds only the in-frame ones, with some missing. Observed in the sample are roughly 9,000 clones, none of them singletons. Which antigens these TCRs recognize remains unknown. What was sequenced was peripheral blood mononuclear cells. Source of these receptors: a human donor with common variable immunodeficiency.

At least ten counts were recorded for this clone. The read falls 3 residues short of the CDR3 end, and the missing part is taken from the germline J gene. This chain joins TRBV15 and TRBJ1-1; 7 nucleotides line up with TRBD1. V was clipped by 1 base and J by 4 bases; unmatched bases: 6. Germline CDR1 and CDR2: LNHNV and YYDKDF (reference sequence). The CDR3 runs 15 residues. This chain's CDR3 is CATSRGGGSSTEAFF. The CDR3 bases that were read are TGTGCCACCAGCAGAGGAGGGGGCTCAAGCACTGAA. Looking up the rest from reference TRBV15 and TRBJ1-1 gives the full variable domain: DAMVIQNPRYQVTQFGKPVTLSCSQTLNHNVMYWYQQKSSQAPKLLFHYYDKDFNNEADTPDNFQSRRPNTSFCFLDIRSPGLGDTAMYLCATSRGGGSSTEAFFGQGTRLTVV.

This clone has a count of ten or more. The read falls 3 residues short of the CDR3 end, and the missing part is taken from the germline J gene. This chain uses TRBV20-1 with TRBJ2-7; TRBD2 agrees at 15 bases. The trim removed 6 bases at V and 2 bases at J, leaving 11 bases unmatched. The CDR3 has 17 residues. From germline, CDR1 is DFQATT and CDR2 SNEGSKA (reference sequence). This chain's CDR3 is CSAAGLAGGRAAYEQYF. The part of the CDR3 DNA that was read is TGCAGTGCCGCTGGACTAGCGGGAGGGCGCGCGGCCTACGAG.

This clone was found many times. The sequenced fragment ends 3 residues before the CDR3 boundary, so the rest is inferred from the germline J gene. V and J are TRBV19 and TRBJ2-7; TRBD1 matches 10 bases. The CDR3 sequence is 14 residues long. The trim removed 7 bases at V and 2 bases at J, leaving 5 bases unmatched. Germline values: CDR1 LNHDA, CDR2 SQIVND (reference sequence). The CDR3 sequence: CASTGQGGTYEQYF. Incomplete CDR3 DNA: TGTGCCAGTACCGGACAGGGGGGTACCTACGAG.

The table lists this clone with many counts. The sequenced fragment ends 3 residues before the CDR3 boundary, so the rest is inferred from the germline J gene. This rearrangement joins TRBV28 to TRBJ1-5; 11 positions match TRBD1. The germline V gene encodes CDR1 MDHEN and CDR2 SYDVKM. The CDR3 runs 16 residues. The ends lost 7 bases at V and 4 bases at J; junction bases unmatched: 9. The CDR3 bases that were read are TGTGCCAGCACCCCCTTCCGGGACAGGGGGAATCAGCCC. Translated, it gives CASTPFRDRGNQP. The CDR3 as a whole reads CASTPFRDRGNQPQHF.

This clone occurred many times. The sequence runs out 3 residues before the end of the CDR3; the remainder is reconstructed from the germline J gene. The chain is built from TRBV18 and TRBJ2-3, with 15 bases lining up with TRBD2. Germline values: CDR1 KGHSH, CDR2 LQKENI. The J segment lost 1 base and the V segment lost 6 bases, leaving 8 bases of the junction unmatched. The CDR3 has 18 residues. This CDR3 is CASSQGTSGRKGTDTQYF. CDR3 bases read: TGTGCCAGCTCTCAGGGGACTAGCGGGAGGAAAGGCACAGATACG.

This clone has ten or more counts. Read coverage stops 3 residues before the CDR3 terminus; the germline J gene supplies the remainder. The chain couples TRBV30 to TRBJ2-5; 10 bases are a match to TRBD2. The CDR3 extends over 14 amino acids. The V gene's germline CDR1 is GTSNPN and CDR2 SVGIG (reference sequence). V lost 2 bases, J lost 5 bases, and 5 bases stayed unmatched. The CDR3 region is CAWSTGSGGETQYF. The DNA read from the CDR3 is TGTGCCTGGAGTACGGGTAGCGGGGGGGAGACC.